The source of this TCR beta chain is a study of type 1 regulatory T cells. Study background: This in vitro CD4 product, T-allo10, is enriched for Tr1 cells and alloantigen-specific.

TCRdb used MiXCR to reprocess the reads, holding one entry per CDR3 protein. In the table there are about 62,000 distinct CDR3 sequences, approximately 67% of which are singletons. V was cut by 0 bases and J by 1 base, with 6 bases left in between. The CDR3 sequence is 15 residues long. Concerning this clonotype: Its target is not known.

The source material was cultured non-Tr1 T cells, either the whole culture or a sorted T cell fraction (not recorded which). The V call is TRBV12-3 or TRBV12-4, the J call TRBJ2-2; D is perhaps TRBD2 (6 bases). The receptor's source is a human donor in good health. In DNA, the CDR3 is TGTGCCAGCAGTTTAGCGGGAGGGAACACCGGGGAGCTGTTTTTT. Amino acid sequence: CASSLAGGNTGELFF.